Below are 31 T cell receptor beta chains sequenced from a single sample in a study of blood T cell repertoires in COVID-19. Libraries were prepared by immunoSEQ multiplex PCR; TCRdb keeps only in-frame clonotypes and omits some of them. The table records roughly 39,000 clones, approximately 85% of them present only once. The sample consisted of peripheral blood. The source of these receptors is a man aged 70-80 years with acute or convalescent COVID-19.

V usage is TRBV5-4 and J usage is TRBJ2-1; 9 nucleotides agree with TRBD2. CDR3 length: 18 amino acids. V lost 3 bases to trimming and J lost 0 bases; unmatched junction nucleotides: 10. Germline CDR1 reads SGHNT; CDR2 reads YYREEE (reference sequence). The CDR3 reads CASSYASGTQSSYNEQFF. CDR3 bases: TGTGCCAGCAGCTACGCTAGCGGGACCCAGAGCTCCTACAATGAGCAGTTCTTC.

Only one count was recorded for this clone. The CDR3: CASSQGVVGNIQYF. CDR3 sequence (DNA): TGTGCCAGCAGCCAGGGCGTAGTTGGAAACATTCAGTACTTC. The chain employs TRBV3-1 (or the pseudogene TRBV3-2) and TRBJ2-4; no clear D. The V gene lost 3 bases and the J gene lost 6 bases, with 12 bases spanning the gap. From germline, CDR1 is LGHDT and CDR2 YNNKEL (reference sequence). CDR3 size: 14 residues.

CDR3 bases: TGTGCCAGCAGCCTAGGAGGTCTAGCGGGAGGCGAGCAGTACTTC. Residues: CASSLGGLAGGEQYF. The chain uses TRBV7-2 and TRBJ2-7; 11 nucleotides match TRBD2. The CDR3 loop spans 15 amino acids. V shed 5 bases, J shed 6 bases, and the junction held 9 bases outside the gene matches. The germline V gene encodes CDR1 SGHTA and CDR2 FQGNSA. The full variable domain, completed using reference TRBV7-2 and TRBJ2-7, is GAGVSQSPSNKVTEKGKDVELRCDPISGHTALYWYRQSLGQGLEFLIYFQGNSAPDKSGLPSDRFSAERTGGSVSTLTIQRTQQEDSAVYLCASSLGGLAGGEQYFGPGTRLTVT.

The CDR3 DNA reads TGTGCCAGCAGTTCCTTCGGGGGGGGCTCAAGCCACGAGCAGTACTTC. This encodes CASSSFGGGSSHEQYF. V gene TRBV6-2 or TRBV6-3 combines with J gene TRBJ2-7; TRBD2 matches 8 bases. V trimming: 4 bases; J trimming: 5 bases; junction bases outside the gene matches: 13. CDR3 length: 16 amino acids. Germline CDR1 is MNHEY and CDR2 is SVGEGT.

V usage is TRBV10-3 and J usage is TRBJ1-2; 7 nucleotides line up with TRBD1. Trimming at V came to 0 bases and at J to 4 bases, leaving 5 bases not matched to a gene. Germline-derived CDR1 and CDR2 are ENHRY and SYGVKD. The CDR3 has 15 amino acids. The CDR3 DNA reads TGTGCCATCAGTGAGTCGACAGGGTCCTTCTATGGCTACACCTTC. The encoded protein is CAISESTGSFYGYTF.

This clone was counted once. The chain employs TRBV5-1 and TRBJ1-3; D uncertain. CDR1 and CDR2 from the germline V gene are SGHRS and YFSETQ. Trimming took off 1 base at V and 0 bases at J, with 11 bases between the two ends. CDR3 length: 16 residues. The CDR3 region has the DNA TGCGCCAGCAGCTTGCTGGGCACCACCTCTGGAAACACCATATATTTT. It translates to CASSLLGTTSGNTIYF. Looking up the rest from reference TRBV5-1 and TRBJ1-3 gives the full variable domain: KAGVTQTPRYLIKTRGQQVTLSCSPISGHRSVSWYQQTPGQGLQFLFEYFSETQRNKGNFPGRFSGRQFSNSRSEMNVSTLELGDSALYLCASSLLGTTSGNTIYFGEGSWLTVV.

CDR3 sequence: CASTIDRGWQETQYF. For the CDR3, the DNA is TGTGCCAGCACCATCGACAGGGGTTGGCAAGAGACCCAGTACTTC. The rearrangement links TRBV28 to TRBJ2-5; TRBD1 matches 8 bases. The CDR3 is 15 residues long. V was clipped by 7 bases and J by 2 bases; unmatched bases: 9. Germline V gene data show CDR1 as MDHEN and CDR2 as SYDVKM.

The chain uses TRBV4-3 and TRBJ1-1; D perhaps matches TRBD1 (6 bases). V lost 1 base and J 6 bases, leaving 12 bases between the germline ends. Germline lookup yields CDR1 LGHNA and CDR2 YSLEER. The length of the CDR3 is 14 residues. The CDR3 protein is CASSQASGVAEAFF. For the CDR3, the DNA is TGCGCCAGCAGCCAAGCTTCAGGGGTCGCTGAAGCTTTCTTT.

Regarding this clone: Relative to the germline gene, one junction end is altered; a read error may explain this. This CDR3 is CSASGQGTPLF. As DNA, the CDR3 is TGCAGTGCTAGTGGCCAGGGGACCCCTCTATTC. The rearrangement uses TRBV20-1 and TRBJ2-7, with D possibly TRBD1 on 6 matching bases. The length of the CDR3 is 11 residues. In germline, CDR1 is DFQATT, CDR2 SNEGSKA (reference sequence).

The gene calls are TRBV21-1 and TRBJ2-3; whether TRBD2, the table's D call, matches the DNA was not checked. TRBV21-1 is a known pseudogene. CDR3 length: 16 residues. CDR3 coding DNA: TGTGCCAGCAGGGGGGACTCCCCAAGGAGGACAGATACGCAGTATTTT. Amino acid sequence: CASRGDSPRRTDTQYF.

This sequence joins TRBV2 and TRBJ2-3; possible D gene TRBD1, 6 bases. The V end was cut by 2 bases, the J end by 0 bases, with 9 bases between. CDR3 length: 15 amino acids. Per the germline V gene, CDR1 is SNHLY and CDR2 is FYNNEI. Written as DNA, the CDR3 is TGTGCCAGCAGTGAATATAGGGGGAGCACAGATACGCAGTATTTT. Its translation is CASSEYRGSTDTQYF.

V is TRBV6-4 and J is TRBJ1-1; D may be TRBD1 (6 bases). The V and J ends lost 5 bases and 5 bases respectively, with 12 bases between them. CDR1 is MRHNA and CDR2 is SNTAGT in the germline V gene. The CDR3 has 13 residues. CDR3 bases: TGTGCCAGCAGTCTTACAGGGTTGACTGAAGCTTTCTTT. It yields the protein CASSLTGLTEAFF.

This clone was picked up one time. This chain uses TRBV19 with TRBJ1-1; 7 bases are shared with TRBD1. After removal of 7 bases from V and 1 base from J, the junction contained 6 bases not matched to a gene. Germline V CDR1 and CDR2: LNHDA, SQIVND (reference sequence). This CDR3 region has 14 residues. CDR3 loop: CASNRGGQNTEAFF. Here the CDR3 DNA reads TGTGCCAGTAATCGAGGGGGCCAGAACACTGAAGCTTTCTTT.

In this sample, this clone turned up many times. V and J are TRBV28 and TRBJ2-2; perhaps TRBD1 as D (5 bases). The CDR3 has 14 amino acids. The V end was cut by 7 bases, the J end by 4 bases, with 13 bases between. Germline V gene lookup returns CDR1 MDHEN and CDR2 SYDVKM. In DNA, the CDR3 is TGTGCCAGCAACCCTGGGGCGCGCACCGGGGAGCTGTTTTTT. This gives the protein CASNPGARTGELFF.

V usage is TRBV6-2 or TRBV6-3 and J usage is TRBJ2-5; D is unclear. The CDR3 loop spans 13 amino acids. The V and J ends lost 6 bases and 1 base respectively, with 9 bases between them. Germline values: CDR1 MNHEY, CDR2 SVGEGT. As DNA, the CDR3 is TGTGCCAGCAGCCAGCCACCCCAAGAGACCCAGTACTTC. It yields the protein CASSQPPQETQYF.

J is TRBJ2-1 and V is TRBV5-4; a weak D match, TRBD2 (5 bases). Germline V gene lookup returns CDR1 SGHNT and CDR2 YYREEE (reference sequence). Trimming took off 3 bases at V and 7 bases at J, with 14 bases between the two ends. This CDR3 contains 14 residues. The CDR3 sequence: CASSSAESRNEQFF. The CDR3 bases are TGTGCCAGCAGCTCAGCGGAGTCTCGGAATGAGCAGTTCTTC. The full variable domain, completed using reference TRBV5-4 and TRBJ2-1, is ETGVTQSPTHLIKTRGQQVTLRCSSQSGHNTVSWYQQALGQGPQFIFQYYREEENGRGNFPPRFSGLQFPNYSSELNVNALELDDSALYLCASSSAESRNEQFFGPGTRLTVL.

V is TRBV7-3 and J is TRBJ2-2, with D maybe TRBD1 (6 bases). Trimming cost V 7 bases and J 2 bases, with 8 bases left between them. The CDR3 sequence is 13 residues long. Germline lookup yields CDR1 SGHTA and CDR2 FQGTGA. The CDR3 here is CASTGVNTGELFF. The CDR3 nucleotides are TGTGCCAGCACAGGGGTCAACACCGGGGAGCTGTTTTTT. Full variable domain (outside the CDR3, taken from reference TRBV7-3 and TRBJ2-2): GAGVSQTPSNKVTEKGKYVELRCDPISGHTALYWYRQSLGQGPEFLIYFQGTGAADDSGLPNDRFFAVRPEGSVSTLKIQRTERGDSAVYLCASTGVNTGELFFGEGSRLTVL.

This clone was counted a single time. This rearrangement joins TRBV5-8 to TRBJ1-1, with 8 positions matching TRBD1. The length of the CDR3 is 14 residues. V lost 6 bases and J lost 1; bases outside the gene matches: 5. The germline V gene encodes CDR1 SGHTS and CDR2 YDEGEE. For the CDR3, the DNA is TGTGCCAGCACACTTGGACAGGGGAACACTGAAGCTTTCTTT. Its protein is CASTLGQGNTEAFF.

The gene calls are TRBV5-6 and TRBJ2-3, with 8 bases fitting TRBD1. Germline values: CDR1 SGHDT, CDR2 YYEEEE. J gave up 0 bases and V 4 bases, and 1 base lay outside the gene matches. CDR3 length: 14 residues. The CDR3: CASSRQGSTDTQYF. In nucleotides, the CDR3 is TGTGCCAGCAGCAGACAGGGGAGCACAGATACGCAGTATTTT.

This clone was observed a handful of times. The chain recombines TRBV9 with TRBJ2-2; the match to TRBD2 covers 10 bases. Looked up from germline, CDR1 is SGDLS and CDR2 is YYNGEE. There are 16 residues in the CDR3. J lost 3 bases, V lost 2 bases, and 4 bases had no gene match. The CDR3 loop reads CASSVPSGSHTGELFF. The CDR3 DNA is TGTGCCAGCAGCGTCCCTAGCGGGAGTCACACCGGGGAGCTGTTTTTT. The full variable domain, completed using reference TRBV9 and TRBJ2-2, is DSGVTQTPKHLITATGQRVTLRCSPRSGDLSVYWYQQSLDQGLQFLIQYYNGEERAKGNILERFSAQQFPDLHSELNLSSLELGDSALYFCASSVPSGSHTGELFFGEGSRLTVL.

This chain uses TRBV29-1 with TRBJ1-1, with a possible D match to TRBD1 (6 bases). The CDR3 loop spans 11 amino acids. Germline V CDR1 and CDR2: SQVTM, ANQGSEA. The V and J ends lost 4 bases and 5 bases respectively, with 8 bases between them. CDR3 region: CSVVRGTEAFF. The CDR3 DNA reads as TGCAGCGTTGTTAGGGGGACTGAAGCTTTCTTT. The whole variable domain, filled in from reference TRBV29-1 and TRBJ1-1, reads SAVISQKPSRDICQRGTSLTIQCQVDSQVTMMFWYRQQPGQSLTLIATANQGSEATYESGFVIDKFPISRPNLTFSTLTVSNMSPEDSSIYLCSVVRGTEAFFGQGTRLTVV.

This chain links TRBV10-3 with TRBJ1-1; D is perhaps TRBD1 (6 bases). This CDR3 is 13 amino acids long. Germline values: CDR1 ENHRY, CDR2 SYGVKD. Trimming took off 5 bases at V and 1 base at J, with 8 bases between the two ends. CDR3 protein: CAISSGQNTEAFF. CDR3 coding DNA: TGTGCCATCAGTTCGGGACAGAACACTGAAGCTTTCTTT.

This clone was seen only once. An end of the junction differs from the germline gene, which may be a read error. The chain couples TRBV29-1 to TRBJ2-7; 8 positions agree with TRBD1. The CDR3 is 12 amino acids. Germline V gene data show CDR1 as SQVTM and CDR2 as ANQGSEA. Here the CDR3 DNA reads TGCAGCGTCGCAGGGGGCTCCAACGAGCAGTACTTC. Its protein product is CSVAGGSNEQYF.

This clone was found once. The chain links TRBV28 to TRBJ1-4, with D possibly being TRBD1 (5 bases). Germline V gene data show CDR1 as MDHEN and CDR2 as SYDVKM. The CDR3 consists of 15 residues. Trimming cost V 6 bases and J 4 bases, with 15 bases left between them. The DNA of the CDR3 is TGTGCCAGCAGCCCCGACGGGGGAGGTAATGAAAAACTGTTTTTT. It codes for CASSPDGGGNEKLFF.

The J gene is TRBJ1-1, the V gene TRBV10-3; TRBD1 aligns across 8 bases. J lost 6 bases, V lost 6 bases, and 6 bases had no gene match. The CDR3 is 13 residues long. Germline V gene data show CDR1 as ENHRY and CDR2 as SYGVKD. In nucleotides, the CDR3 is TGTGCCATCAGCCGAGACAGGGGCGCTGAAGCTTTCTTT. This gives the protein CAISRDRGAEAFF.

The table lists this clone with a count of one. This chain uses TRBV9 with TRBJ2-1; 7 bases fit TRBD2. The CDR3 extends over 16 amino acids. CDR1 and CDR2 from the germline V gene are SGDLS and YYNGEE. J was trimmed by 0 bases and V by 0 bases; bases with no gene match: 3. DNA for the CDR3: TGTGCCAGCAGCGTAGGTGGGACTAACTCCTACAATGAGCAGTTCTTC. Protein sequence: CASSVGGTNSYNEQFF.

This chain connects TRBV7-3 to TRBJ2-2, with 8 bases aligning to TRBD1. Germline values: CDR1 SGHTA, CDR2 FQGTGA. The CDR3 runs 14 residues. Trimming at V came to 6 bases and at J to 6 bases, leaving 6 bases not matched to a gene. CDR3 DNA: TGTGCCAGCAGGTCAGGGGGCGAGGCCGGGGAGCTGTTTTTT. Its translation is CASRSGGEAGELFF.

The CDR3 loop reads CASSGQDEKLFF. CDR3 nucleotide sequence: TGTGCCAGCAGCGGACAGGACGAAAAACTGTTTTTT. This chain uses TRBV3-1 (or the pseudogene TRBV3-2) with TRBJ1-4, with 7 bases that match TRBD1. The junction had 2 bases not matched to a gene; V was cut back by 5 bases and J by 8 bases. Germline CDR1 LGHDT, CDR2 YNNKEL (reference sequence). CDR3 length equals 12 residues.

The count of this clone is one. The rearrangement uses TRBV12-3 or TRBV12-4 and TRBJ2-7; possibly TRBD1 for D (5 bases). With 4 bases removed from V and 4 bases from J, the gap between germline ends came to 5 bases. The CDR3 consists of 11 residues. CDR3 in DNA: TGTGCCAGCAGTTCAGGGTACGAGCAGTACTTC. It yields the protein CASSSGYEQYF.

This clone was seen just once. This chain joins TRBV24-1 and TRBJ2-7; the match to TRBD1 covers 7 bases. This CDR3 is built from 15 residues. Germline lookup yields CDR1 KGHDR and CDR2 SFDVKD. J lost 1 base, V lost 3 bases, and 5 bases had no gene match. The CDR3 nucleotides read TGTGCCACCAGTGATACCCCGGACAGGTCCTACGAGCAGTACTTC. This translates into CATSDTPDRSYEQYF.

This chain uses TRBV19 with TRBJ1-5; 7 bases agree with TRBD1. Germline CDR1 LNHDA, CDR2 SQIVND (reference sequence). The CDR3 runs 14 residues. Unmatched junction bases numbered 5, after V lost 8 bases and J lost 1 base. CDR3 in amino acids: CASDTGASNQPQHF. CDR3 sequence (DNA): TGTGCCAGTGATACAGGGGCGAGCAATCAGCCCCAGCATTTT.